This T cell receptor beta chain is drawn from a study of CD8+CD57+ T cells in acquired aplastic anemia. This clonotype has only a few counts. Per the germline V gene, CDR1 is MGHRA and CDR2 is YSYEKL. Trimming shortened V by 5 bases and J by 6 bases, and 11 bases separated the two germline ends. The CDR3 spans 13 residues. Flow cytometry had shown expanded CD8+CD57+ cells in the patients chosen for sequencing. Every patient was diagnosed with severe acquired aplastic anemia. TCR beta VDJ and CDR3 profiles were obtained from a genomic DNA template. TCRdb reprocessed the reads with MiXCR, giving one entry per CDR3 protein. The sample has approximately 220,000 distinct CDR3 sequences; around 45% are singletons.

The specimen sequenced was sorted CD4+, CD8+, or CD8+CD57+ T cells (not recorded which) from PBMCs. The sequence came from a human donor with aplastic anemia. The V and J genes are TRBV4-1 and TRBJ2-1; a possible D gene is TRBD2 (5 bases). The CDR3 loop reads CASSTGRSNEQFF. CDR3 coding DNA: TGCGCCAGCAGCACGGGAAGAAGCAATGAGCAGTTCTTC.